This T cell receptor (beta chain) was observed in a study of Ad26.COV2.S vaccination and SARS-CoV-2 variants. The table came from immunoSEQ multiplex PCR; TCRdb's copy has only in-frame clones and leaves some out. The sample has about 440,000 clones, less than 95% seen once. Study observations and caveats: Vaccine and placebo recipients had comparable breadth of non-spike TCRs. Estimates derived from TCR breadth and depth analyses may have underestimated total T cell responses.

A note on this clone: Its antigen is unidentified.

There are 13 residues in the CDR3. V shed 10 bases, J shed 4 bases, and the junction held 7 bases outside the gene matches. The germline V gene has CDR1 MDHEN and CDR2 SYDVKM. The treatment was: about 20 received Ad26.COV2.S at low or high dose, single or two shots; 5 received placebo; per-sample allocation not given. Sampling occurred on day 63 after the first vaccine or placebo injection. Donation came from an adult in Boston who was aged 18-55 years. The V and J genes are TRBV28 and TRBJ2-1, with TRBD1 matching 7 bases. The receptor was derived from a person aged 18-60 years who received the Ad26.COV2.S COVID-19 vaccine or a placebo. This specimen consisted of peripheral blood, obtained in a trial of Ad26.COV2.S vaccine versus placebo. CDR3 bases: TGTGCCATCGGACAGGCGGCTTACAATGAGCAGTTCTTC. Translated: CAIGQAAYNEQFF.